Included here is one T cell receptor beta chain sequence, with context. Its specificity is not known. The assay was immunoSEQ multiplex PCR, and TCRdb's table has in-frame clones only and misses some. Counted here are some 120,000 clones, around 84% occurring once; the ten biggest clones make up 27%. The entry originates in a study of T cell responses to AZD1222 COVID-19 vaccine. V lost 5 bases to trimming and J lost 1 base, with 12 bases between them. The V gene's germline CDR1 is SGHNT and CDR2 YENEEA. The length of the CDR3 is 15 residues. Points from the study as a whole: Donors, mostly white British, included more females; clonal diversity was possibly underestimated. A rise in Spike-specific TCR breadth and depth followed two AZD1222 doses. Repertoires were collected only later (after the peak T cell response had occurred).

The TCR comes from an adult who received the AZD1222 COVID-19 vaccine. The chain employs TRBV11-3 and TRBJ1-3; unclear D gene. This specimen was peripheral blood, taken 28 days after the second AZD1222 dose. The CDR3 bases are TGTGCCAGCAGCCCCGGGGTTGCATCTGGAAACACCATATATTTT. Translation: CASSPGVASGNTIYF.